This T cell receptor (beta chain) was sequenced during a study of blood T cells in healthy people across ages (dated by TCRdb to 2013 to 2016). Context from the whole study: Template switching captured roughly one uniquely barcoded TCR beta cDNA molecule per two T cells in model experiments. To avoid experimental bias, donors of different ages were randomly spread across the sequencing lanes. Two additional independent replicas of 1 million unique cDNA reads from the same blood draw were analyzed for two donors (one aged 18 to 30 and one aged 80 or older). The donors were split into four age groups: young (average around 16 years), middle-aged (about 40), aged (approximately 60) and long-lived (approximately 80). Using deep sequencing normalized with unique cDNA molecular identifiers, the study measured how TCR beta repertoire diversity changes with age. Summary of the overall study and its limitations: As age increased, observed TCR beta diversity per million T cells dropped in a roughly linear way, and a significant reduction was already evident by age 40. The long-lived group showed more naive CD4+ T cells, fewer expanded clones and increased TCR diversity than the aged group, suggesting age selection. Because donor CMV infection status was unknown, age-related changes in expanded clonotypes were potentially confounded. The percentage of naive T cells measured by flow cytometry correlated strongly with observed TCR beta diversity. Total diversity estimates from one million sequenced T cells were considered lower bounds and underestimates. Since profiling was done on bulk unsorted PBMCs, naive and antigen-experienced compartments could not be conclusively compared.

The donors were roughly 40 Caucasian individuals from Russia, aged 6 to 90 years, who were systemically healthy. Roughly 10 milliliters of peripheral blood were collected from each donor into EDTA-treated Vacutainer tubes. Ficoll-Paque density-gradient centrifugation was used to isolate PBMCs, with at least 7 million obtained per sample. Trizol reagent was used to extract total RNA from PBMCs, with at least 6 micrograms per sample. For every donor, an aliquot of PBMCs went through flow cytometry to measure the percentages of naive CD45RAhigh/CD27high T cells. Taken from the germline V gene, the CDR1 and CDR2 loops are MNHEY and SVGAGI. Germline trimming: 0 bases from V, 5 bases from J; junction bases outside gene matches: 6. From the cysteine through the phenylalanine, the CDR3 covers 15 amino acids. Left in the record is the CDR3 DNA by itself, 45 bases read in frame from the first base. In its sample, this clonotype was seen many times. What antigen it recognizes has not been identified. No qualities accompany the bases; no much larger clone lies one base away.

Library prep was done by 5' RACE. Sequencing relied on an Illumina HiSeq 2500. A second PCR of about 6 to 11 cycles was performed with a sample-barcoded 5' primer and a J-beta primer mix. A template-switch 5' adaptor carrying 12 random nucleotides introduced a unique molecular identifier onto each TCR beta cDNA molecule. Each sample yielded at least 3 million CDR3-containing paired-end reads. First-strand cDNA was synthesized from all RNA with the Mint cDNA synthesis kit, primed by a TRBC-specific oligonucleotide. Following uracil-DNA glycosylase treatment, a first 18-cycle PCR with universal primers M1SS and BC2_uni_R was performed on all cDNA. Per the original workflow: For normalization, 1 million high-quality reads were randomly selected from each sample, with every read carrying a distinct molecular identifier. Instead of being binned into consensus sequences, reads with shared molecular identifiers were discarded. MiTCR, run with a Q25 quality threshold and the strictest error-elimination algorithm, handled CDR3 identification, clonotype clustering and error correction. Lower-bound total TCR beta diversity was estimated with a nonparametric unseen species model using Euler transformation. TCRdb ran its own pipeline on the public reads, namely fastp trimming at Q25 and MiXCR clone calling, and kept in-frame beta chains. Rows with one shared CDR3 protein collapse into an entry with the most common genes and DNA. The V and J calls follow TCRdb's processing rather than the paper's. The sample profile shows 580,000 or so distinct CDR3 sequences; under 55% of them were found once. The ten largest clones capture just under 25% of the sample.

Sequencing input: blood. Recombination connected TRBV6-5 to TRBJ2-5; TRBD1 aligns with 7 central bases. The clonotype was recovered from an older man in good health. The CDR3 sequence is CASSYSISRGETQYF. The nucleotide sequence reads TGTGCCAGCAGTTACTCGATATCCAGGGGGGAGACCCAGTACTTC.